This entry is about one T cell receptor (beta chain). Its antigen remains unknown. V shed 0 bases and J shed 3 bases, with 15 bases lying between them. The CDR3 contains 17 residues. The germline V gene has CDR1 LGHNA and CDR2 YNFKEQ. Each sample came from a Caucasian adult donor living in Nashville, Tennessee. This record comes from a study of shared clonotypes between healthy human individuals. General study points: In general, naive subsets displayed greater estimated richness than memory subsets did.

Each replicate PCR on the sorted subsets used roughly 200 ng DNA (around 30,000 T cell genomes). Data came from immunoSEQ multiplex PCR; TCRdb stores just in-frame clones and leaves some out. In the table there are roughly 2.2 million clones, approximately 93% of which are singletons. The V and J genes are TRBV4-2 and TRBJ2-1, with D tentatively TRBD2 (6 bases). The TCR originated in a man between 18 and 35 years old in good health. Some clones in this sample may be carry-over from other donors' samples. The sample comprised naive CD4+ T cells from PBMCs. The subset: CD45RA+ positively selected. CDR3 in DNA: TGTGCCAGCAGCCAAGATCAGGCGGGGCGGTACTACAATGAGCAGTTCTTC. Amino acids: CASSQDQAGRYYNEQFF.